These 30 T cell receptor beta chains were sequenced from one sample in a study of T cells in Graves' hyperthyroidism and ophthalmopathy. Researchers took RNA transcripts and amplified the TCR beta CDR3 regions from them. A set of HTBI primers served as the primers for a first-round RT-PCR of the TCR CDR3. TCRdb re-analysed the multiplex PCR reads in MiXCR, keeping a single row per CDR3 protein. Of under 250,000 distinct CDR3 sequences in the sample, around 25% were seen once. Sequencing was performed on blood. Receptors originate from a woman aged 40 to 49 with Graves' ophthalmopathy.

The table lists this clonotype with many counts. CDR3 amino acids: CASSLWGAAEAFF. The DNA of the CDR3 is TGTGCCAGTAGTCTCTGGGGGGCTGCTGAAGCTTTCTTT. V is TRBV19 and J is TRBJ1-1; possibly TRBD1 for D (6 bases). Germline CDR1 reads LNHDA; CDR2 reads SQIVND (reference sequence). V shed 5 bases and J shed 6 bases, with 13 bases lying between them. The CDR3 spans 13 residues.

This clonotype was found many times. The V and J genes are TRBV10-3 and TRBJ2-7; weak D call: TRBD2 (5 bases). Looked up from germline, CDR1 is ENHRY and CDR2 is SYGVKD. This CDR3 is built from 16 residues. Trimming cost V 0 bases and J 3 bases, with 15 bases left between them. The CDR3 DNA sequence: TGTGCCATCAGTGAGTCCATCGAGCGGTCTCGCTACGAGCAGTACTTC. Residues: CAISESIERSRYEQYF.

Many counts were recorded for this clonotype. V gene TRBV20-1 combines with J gene TRBJ1-1; possible D gene TRBD1, 5 bases. Trimming cost V 6 bases and J 2 bases, with 22 bases left between them. This CDR3 is built from 16 residues. Germline loops: CDR1 DFQATT, CDR2 SNEGSKA (reference sequence). CDR3 sequence: CSASSRGTGSNTEAFF. The DNA for the CDR3 is TGCAGTGCCTCATCTCGGGGCACAGGTTCCAACACTGAAGCTTTCTTT.

This clonotype was observed many times. The chain joins TRBV2 to TRBJ1-5; D might be TRBD1 (5 bases). The CDR3 has 13 residues. V lost 6 bases, J lost 4 bases, and 10 bases lay in between. Germline lookup yields CDR1 SNHLY and CDR2 FYNNEI. In DNA, the CDR3 is TGTGCCAGCAGCCGGGGGGGAAATCAGCCCCAGCATTTT. Translating gives CASSRGGNQPQHF.

In its sample, this clonotype was seen many times. The chain links TRBV27 to TRBJ1-1; perhaps TRBD1 as D (6 bases). Germline lookup yields CDR1 MNHEY and CDR2 SMNVEV (reference sequence). The CDR3 totals 13 residues. V lost 2 bases, J lost 6 bases, and 10 bases lay in between. CDR3 nucleotide sequence: TGTGCCAGCAGTTTACAGGGGTTCGCTGAAGCTTTCTTT. It encodes CASSLQGFAEAFF.

Ten or more counts support this clonotype. The chain couples TRBV7-6 to TRBJ2-1; 12 bases are shared with TRBD2. V lost 1 base to trimming and J lost 8 bases; unmatched junction nucleotides: 27. Looked up from germline, CDR1 is SGHVS and CDR2 is FNYEAQ. This CDR3 region has 23 residues. The CDR3 DNA is TGTGCCAGCAGCTTAGTACGGGAAAAAATAAGGACTAGCGGGATAACCCACGGGGATGAGCAGTTCTTC. It codes for CASSLVREKIRTSGITHGDEQFF.

Many counts were recorded for this clonotype. V and J are TRBV20-1 and TRBJ1-2, with TRBD1 matching 9 bases. V trimming: 6 bases; J trimming: 3 bases; junction bases outside the gene matches: 2. There are 12 residues in the CDR3. Germline CDR1 is DFQATT and CDR2 is SNEGSKA (reference sequence). CDR3 residues: CSAGQGDYGYTF. CDR3 in DNA: TGCAGTGCGGGACAGGGCGACTATGGCTACACCTTC.

This clonotype showed up many times. In DNA form, the CDR3 reads TGTGCCAGCAGTCGCGGGACTAGCGGAACCGGGGAGCTGTTTTTT. This gives the protein CASSRGTSGTGELFF. V and J are TRBV6-4 and TRBJ2-2, with 11 bases that match TRBD2. Per germline, CDR1 MRHNA and CDR2 SNTAGT. The CDR3 is 15 residues long. V shed 5 bases and J 5 bases; nucleotides not matched to a gene: 4.

This clonotype was seen many times. The V call is TRBV13, the J call TRBJ2-7; 7 bases line up with TRBD2. The CDR3 spans 15 residues. Germline CDR1 reads PRHDT; CDR2 reads FYEKMQ (reference sequence). V lost 5 bases, J lost 5 bases, and 12 bases stayed unmatched. In DNA, the CDR3 is TGTGCCAGCAGCACCCCGACGGGGGGTTTGAACGAGCAGTACTTC. Translating it yields CASSTPTGGLNEQYF.

This clonotype was counted between two and nine times. A much larger clone sits a single nucleotide away, making a read error possible. The chain has TRBV6-1 and TRBJ1-2; 7 bases align to TRBD1. V was pared by 6 bases and J by 4 bases, with 5 bases of the junction left unmatched. CDR3 size: 13 residues. From germline, CDR1 is MNHNS and CDR2 SASEGT. The CDR3 nucleotides read TGTGCCAGCAGCATGGACAGGATCTATGGCTACACCTTC. Translation gives CASSMDRIYGYTF.

This clonotype was counted many times. CDR3 DNA: TGTGCCAGCAGTTACCGGGGGAAGGCCGAGCAGTACTTC. Its protein product is CASSYRGKAEQYF. The chain combines TRBV6-5 with TRBJ2-7, with a weak D call TRBD2 (6 bases). V was cut by 2 bases and J by 6 bases, with 11 bases left in between. Germline CDR1 and CDR2: MNHEY and SVGAGI. The CDR3 consists of 13 residues.

This clonotype was found many times. The V call is TRBV4-1, the J call TRBJ2-4, with 11 nucleotides matching TRBD2. Trimming cost V 3 bases and J 2 bases; bases outside gene matches: 3. Germline V lookup: CDR1 MGHRA, CDR2 YSYEKL. CDR3 length: 16 residues. The CDR3 loop reads CASSQLAGGSKNIQYF. CDR3 DNA: TGCGCCAGCAGCCAGTTAGCGGGAGGGTCCAAAAACATTCAGTACTTC.

The V call is TRBV28, the J call TRBJ1-5, with D perhaps matching TRBD1 (5 bases). This CDR3 has 12 residues. Trimming stripped 9 bases from V and 4 bases from J, with 10 bases between. Germline V gives CDR1 MDHEN, CDR2 SYDVKM. CDR3 in DNA: TGTGCCAGTGATCAGGGAAATCAGCCCCAGCATTTT. This encodes CASDQGNQPQHF. The full variable domain, rest sourced from reference TRBV28 and TRBJ1-5, is DVKVTQSSRYLVKRTGEKVFLECVQDMDHENMFWYRQDPGLGLRLIYFSYDVKMKEKGDIPEGYSVSREKKERFSLILESASTNQTSMYLCASDQGNQPQHFGDGTRLSIL.

The V call is TRBV12-3 or TRBV12-4, the J call TRBJ2-5; TRBD1 aligns across 7 bases. CDR3 length equals 17 residues. The V segment lost 1 base and the J segment 1 base; nucleotides outside the gene matches: 9. Here the CDR3 DNA reads TGTGCCAGCAGTTTAGGGGGACGACAGGGAGCCCAAGAGACCCAGTACTTC. This codes for CASSLGGRQGAQETQYF.

The rearrangement uses TRBV28 and TRBJ1-3; D gene uncertain. Deletions cut 4 bases from V and 5 bases from J, with 18 bases between. The germline CDR1 and CDR2 sequences are MDHEN and SYDVKM. This CDR3 is 16 amino acids long. CDR3 sequence (DNA): TGTGCCAGCAGTTCCGTGGCTAAAGGACCTCGAAACACCATATATTTT. It codes for CASSSVAKGPRNTIYF. Combining the CDR3 with reference TRBV28 and TRBJ1-3 gives the whole variable domain DVKVTQSSRYLVKRTGEKVFLECVQDMDHENMFWYRQDPGLGLRLIYFSYDVKMKEKGDIPEGYSVSREKKERFSLILESASTNQTSMYLCASSSVAKGPRNTIYFGEGSWLTVV.

Ten or more counts support this clonotype. The chain couples TRBV4-1 to TRBJ2-7, with D unresolved. V was cut by 2 bases and J by 5 bases, with 13 bases left in between. The CDR3 spans 14 residues. CDR1 MGHRA and CDR2 YSYEKL come from the germline V gene. The CDR3 here is CASSQPLRANEQYF. The CDR3 nucleotides are TGCGCCAGCAGCCAACCTCTCCGGGCTAACGAGCAGTACTTC.

This clonotype was seen at least ten times. V and J are TRBV5-6 and TRBJ1-2, with a tentative D call TRBD1 (6 bases). V lost 3 bases and J lost 2, with 14 bases in between. The CDR3 is 15 amino acids. Looked up from germline, CDR1 is SGHDT and CDR2 is YYEEEE. CDR3 in DNA: TGTGCCAGCAGCTCGCCCACAGGGCTCAACTATGGCTACACCTTC. Its translation is CASSSPTGLNYGYTF. Complete variable domain (other parts from reference TRBV5-6 and TRBJ1-2): DAGVTQSPTHLIKTRGQQVTLRCSPKSGHDTVSWYQQALGQGPQFIFQYYEEEERQRGNFPDRFSGHQFPNYSSELNVNALLLGDSALYLCASSSPTGLNYGYTFGSGTRLTVV.

The chain combines TRBV6-5 with TRBJ2-7; D remains ambiguous. The CDR3 has 13 residues. Germline CDR1 reads MNHEY; CDR2 reads SVGAGI. Trimming took off 1 base at V and 4 bases at J, with 8 bases between the two ends. The DNA for the CDR3 is TGTGCCAGCAGTTACTATCCGCGATACGAGCAGTACTTC. Translating it yields CASSYYPRYEQYF.

This clonotype was counted ten times or more. The chain links TRBV27 to TRBJ2-7; 7 nucleotides align to TRBD1. Germline V lookup: CDR1 MNHEY, CDR2 SMNVEV (reference sequence). V was pared by 3 bases and J by 6 bases, with 17 bases of the junction left unmatched. The CDR3 loop spans 17 amino acids. CDR3 nucleotide sequence: TGTGCCAGCAGTTTGGTGGCACAGGGGACGGGCGCTGGCGAGCAGTACTTC. Its translation is CASSLVAQGTGAGEQYF.

This clonotype was counted many times. V gene TRBV12-3 or TRBV12-4 combines with J gene TRBJ2-7; 7 positions match TRBD2. The CDR3 is made up of 14 amino acids. J was trimmed by 4 bases and V by 6 bases; bases with no gene match: 9. The CDR3 is CASRQAGTPYEQYF. The DNA of the CDR3 is TGTGCCAGCAGACAAGCGGGAACCCCGTACGAGCAGTACTTC.

The sample holds many counts of this clonotype. The chain has TRBV6-1 and TRBJ2-7; D gene unclear. From germline, CDR1 is MNHNS and CDR2 SASEGT. CDR3 size: 14 residues. V shed 0 bases and J shed 3 bases, with 9 bases lying between them. CDR3: CASSEAGFLYEQYF. The CDR3 region has the DNA TGTGCCAGCAGTGAAGCAGGGTTTCTCTACGAGCAGTACTTC.

This chain uses TRBV6-5 with TRBJ2-5; tentatively, D is TRBD1 or TRBD2 (5 bases each). CDR1 is MNHEY, CDR2 SVGAGI, per germline. Trimming took 0 bases from V and 6 from J, leaving 8 bases between them. The CDR3 sequence is 13 residues long. The CDR3 coding sequence is TGTGCCAGCAGTTACTCCGGGGCAAAGACCCAGTACTTC. This codes for CASSYSGAKTQYF.

V is TRBV20-1 and J is TRBJ2-5; D may match TRBD1 or TRBD2 (5 bases each). Germline CDR1 is DFQATT and CDR2 is SNEGSKA (reference sequence). This CDR3 contains 15 residues. V lost 4 bases, J lost 3 bases, and 18 bases lay in between. The CDR3 nucleotides are TGCAGTGCTAAGGGGCCCGTGTCCGGGAAAGAGACCCAGTACTTC. Amino acid sequence: CSAKGPVSGKETQYF.

In this sample, this clonotype turned up many times. This rearrangement joins TRBV28 to TRBJ2-7; D might be TRBD2 (5 bases). The germline CDR1 and CDR2 sequences are MDHEN and SYDVKM. The CDR3 is 14 amino acids. The germline V and J ends were trimmed by 3 bases and 6 bases, with 15 bases remaining between them. CDR3 amino acids: CASSLFALASEQYF. The CDR3 DNA reads TGTGCCAGCAGTTTGTTCGCCCTAGCTAGCGAGCAGTACTTC.

This clonotype was seen many times. This chain connects TRBV11-2 to TRBJ1-3; D not certain. The germline V gene has CDR1 SGHAT and CDR2 FQNNGV. The CDR3 is made up of 14 amino acids. V was shortened by 5 bases and J by 0 bases, with 8 bases between the two germline ends. In DNA, the CDR3 is TGTGCCAGCAGCGCGTCTTCCTCTGGAAACACCATATATTTT. Encoded protein: CASSASSSGNTIYF.

V is TRBV24-1 and J is TRBJ1-5; perhaps TRBD1 as D (5 bases). Germline values: CDR1 KGHDR, CDR2 SFDVKD. CDR3 length: 14 amino acids. V lost 4 bases, J lost 8 bases, and 14 bases lay in between. The CDR3 nucleotides are TGTGCCACCAGTGACCACAGGCGCCTAGAGCCCCAGCATTTT. The encoded protein is CATSDHRRLEPQHF.

This chain uses TRBV7-3 with TRBJ1-1; TRBD1 agrees at 8 bases. Germline CDR1 SGHTA, CDR2 FQGTGA. The CDR3 covers 17 residues. The ends lost 5 bases at V and 5 bases at J; junction bases unmatched: 16. The CDR3 nucleotides read TGTGCCAGCAGCCCGCAGGGGGCGGGGAGCGCTTGGACTGAAGCTTTCTTT. This codes for CASSPQGAGSAWTEAFF.

This clonotype was seen many times. The chain joins TRBV5-1 to TRBJ2-7; possible D gene TRBD2, 6 bases. In germline, CDR1 is SGHRS, CDR2 YFSETQ. The germline V and J ends were trimmed by 1 base and 3 bases, with 11 bases remaining between them. The CDR3 is made up of 14 amino acids. DNA for the CDR3: TGCGCCAGCAGCTTGTCGGGGGAGAGCTACGAGCAGTACTTC. Protein: CASSLSGESYEQYF.

This clonotype was picked up many times. The rearrangement joins TRBV7-2 to TRBJ2-1; no firm D call. Germline V gives CDR1 SGHTA, CDR2 FQGNSA. V dropped 0 bases and J dropped 4 bases, with 13 bases sitting between them. The length of the CDR3 is 16 residues. CDR3 coding DNA: TGTGCCAGCAGCTTAGCGGCTAGATGGGTATACAATGAGCAGTTCTTC. As protein: CASSLAARWVYNEQFF.

This clonotype was seen at least ten times. The chain links TRBV18 to TRBJ2-5, with 7 bases identical to TRBD1. The germline V gene has CDR1 KGHSH and CDR2 LQKENI. The CDR3 runs 15 residues. With V trimmed by 3 bases and J by 2 bases, 6 bases remained unmatched. CDR3 nucleotide sequence: TGTGCCAGCTCACCGACAGGGCCCCCACAAGAGACCCAGTACTTC. It is translated as CASSPTGPPQETQYF.